Sequencing of this TCR beta chain was carried out in a study of radiation and T cells in renal cell carcinoma. Whole-study context: Nephrectomy followed 15 Gy stereotactic body radiation by 4 weeks. General study points: Baseline intratumoral clonotype presence is unknown without pretreatment biopsies.

As for time point: blood 2 weeks post-SBRT. Described treatment: 15 Gy SBRT to primary tumor, nephrectomy 4 weeks later. V lost 3 bases, J lost 7 bases, and 12 bases lay in between. The CDR3 has 13 residues. Germline CDR1 is MDHEN and CDR2 is SYDVKM. Worth noting for this clone: No antigen is known for it.

The table came from immunoSEQ multiplex PCR; TCRdb's copy has only in-frame clones and leaves some out. The table lists tens of thousands of clones, approximately 86% of them singletons. The starting material was blood, obtained from a patient whose treatment included radiotherapy and nephrectomy. The chain joins TRBV28 to TRBJ1-2; D unclear. This receptor was taken from a woman aged 45-60 years with renal cell carcinoma. This CDR3 is CASSFPRESGYTF. The CDR3 DNA is TGTGCCAGCAGTTTCCCGAGAGAGAGTGGCTACACCTTC.